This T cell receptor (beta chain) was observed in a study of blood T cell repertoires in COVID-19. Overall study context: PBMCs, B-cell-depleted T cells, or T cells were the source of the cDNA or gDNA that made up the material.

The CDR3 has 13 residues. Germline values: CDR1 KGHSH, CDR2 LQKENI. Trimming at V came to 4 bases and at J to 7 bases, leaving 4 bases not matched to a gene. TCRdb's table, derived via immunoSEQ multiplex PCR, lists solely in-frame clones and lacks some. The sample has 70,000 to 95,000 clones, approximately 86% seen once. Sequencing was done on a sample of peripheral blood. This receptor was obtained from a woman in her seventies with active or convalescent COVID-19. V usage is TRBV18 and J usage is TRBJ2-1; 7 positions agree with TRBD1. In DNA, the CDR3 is TGTGCCAGCTCACGGGACAGTTTGAATGAGCAGTTCTTC. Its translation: CASSRDSLNEQFF.